Listed below are T cell receptor beta chains from one sample, sequenced in a study of T-cell reconstitution after alpha-beta-depleted transplantation in children. TCRdb analysed the PCR reads with MiXCR anew, one entry per CDR3 protein. The sample consists of about 340,000 distinct CDR3 sequences, over 9% of them appearing once. The sequencing used PBMCs from the stem cell graft donor, collected from the stem cell graft. These receptors all come from a human donor who donated a stem cell graft to a child with acute lymphoblastic leukemia. Both conserved end residues are part of each CDR3. A D gene is named only where the DNA matches it firmly. Only some rows state a clone size, as once, few, many or a class for expanded clones.

d_call: TRBD1; clone_size: -; v_call: TRBV20-1; cdr3_length: 16; j_call: TRBJ1-6; cdr3_aa: CSARGDRESFSSPLHF; cdr3_nt: TGCAGTGCTAGAGGGGACAGGGAAAGTTTCAGTTCACCCCTCCACTTT
d_call: TRBD1; clone_size: many; v_call: TRBV5-6; cdr3_length: 14; j_call: TRBJ1-5; cdr3_aa: CASRPQGGNQPQHF; cdr3_nt: TGTGCCAGCAGGCCTCAGGGGGGCAATCAGCCCCAGCATTTT
d_call: TRBD2; clone_size: few; v_call: TRBV7-9; cdr3_length: 16; j_call: TRBJ2-1; cdr3_aa: CASSWHSGRKLNEQFF; cdr3_nt: TGTGCCAGCAGCTGGCATAGCGGGAGGAAATTGAATGAGCAGTTCTTC
d_call: TRBD2; clone_size: -; v_call: TRBV20-1; cdr3_length: 15; j_call: TRBJ2-1; cdr3_aa: CSAIGLAGTYNEQFF; cdr3_nt: TGCAGTGCGATAGGACTAGCGGGAACATACAATGAGCAGTTCTTC
d_call: TRBD2; clone_size: -; v_call: TRBV5-1; cdr3_length: 21; j_call: TRBJ2-2; cdr3_aa: CASSFFPTMTSGKGNTGELFF; cdr3_nt: TGCGCCAGCAGCTTCTTCCCCACGATGACTAGCGGCAAAGGAAACACCGGGGAGCTGTTTTTT
d_call: TRBD2; clone_size: many; v_call: TRBV7-9; cdr3_length: 15; j_call: TRBJ2-1; cdr3_aa: CASSPELARYNEQFF; cdr3_nt: TGTGCCAGCAGCCCAGAACTAGCGCGGTACAATGAGCAGTTCTTC
d_call: -; clone_size: -; v_call: TRBV12-3/TRBV12-4; cdr3_length: 15; j_call: TRBJ1-4; cdr3_aa: CASSVRPGWNEKLFF; cdr3_nt: TGTGCCAGCAGTGTCCGCCCCGGATGGAACGAAAAACTGTTTTTT
d_call: TRBD1; clone_size: few; v_call: TRBV4-3; cdr3_length: 15; j_call: TRBJ1-1; cdr3_aa: CASSQDGTGPLEAFF; cdr3_nt: TGCGCCAGCAGCCAAGATGGGACAGGCCCGCTTGAAGCTTTCTTT
d_call: -; clone_size: many; v_call: TRBV12-3/TRBV12-4; cdr3_length: 12; j_call: TRBJ2-7; cdr3_aa: CASSWTNYEQYF; cdr3_nt: TGTGCCAGCAGTTGGACTAACTACGAGCAGTACTTC
d_call: -; clone_size: many; v_call: TRBV2; cdr3_length: 14; j_call: TRBJ2-3; cdr3_aa: CARETGPRTDTQYF; cdr3_nt: TGTGCCAGAGAAACGGGACCAAGGACAGATACGCAGTATTTT
d_call: -; clone_size: many; v_call: TRBV7-7; cdr3_length: 13; j_call: TRBJ2-7; cdr3_aa: CARDRVPDYEQYF; cdr3_nt: TGTGCTCGAGACAGAGTCCCGGACTACGAGCAGTACTTC
d_call: TRBD1; clone_size: few; v_call: TRBV27; cdr3_length: 16; j_call: TRBJ2-3; cdr3_aa: CASSSRLQGLTDTQYF; cdr3_nt: TGTGCCAGCAGTTCCCGCCTACAGGGGCTAACAGATACGCAGTATTTT
d_call: TRBD2; clone_size: few; v_call: TRBV12-3/TRBV12-4; cdr3_length: 16; j_call: TRBJ2-2; cdr3_aa: CASSLKAGANTGELFF; cdr3_nt: TGTGCCAGCAGTCTGAAAGCGGGAGCGAACACCGGGGAGCTGTTTTTT
d_call: -; clone_size: -; v_call: TRBV5-1; cdr3_length: 14; j_call: TRBJ2-5; cdr3_aa: CASSFGRTAETQYF; cdr3_nt: TGCGCCAGCAGCTTCGGAAGGACAGCCGAGACCCAGTACTTC
d_call: TRBD1; clone_size: -; v_call: TRBV7-9; cdr3_length: 15; j_call: TRBJ1-2; cdr3_aa: CASSLRPTGDYGYTF; cdr3_nt: TGTGCCAGCAGCTTAAGGCCGACAGGGGACTATGGCTACACCTTC
d_call: TRBD2; clone_size: few; v_call: TRBV20-1; cdr3_length: 15; j_call: TRBJ2-3; cdr3_aa: CSARESGRAYYTQYF; cdr3_nt: TGCAGTGCTAGGGAGAGCGGGAGGGCATACTATACGCAGTATTTT
d_call: -; clone_size: many; v_call: TRBV21-1; cdr3_length: 12; j_call: TRBJ1-6; cdr3_aa: CASTFRGSPLHF; cdr3_nt: TGTGCCAGCACCTTCCGGGGCTCACCCCTCCACTTT
d_call: -; clone_size: many; v_call: TRBV7-3; cdr3_length: 14; j_call: TRBJ2-3; cdr3_aa: CASSISSSTDTQYF; cdr3_nt: TGTGCCAGCAGCATTAGCTCGAGCACAGATACGCAGTATTTT
d_call: TRBD2; clone_size: -; v_call: TRBV19; cdr3_length: 17; j_call: TRBJ2-1; cdr3_aa: CASSEPPMWEGLDEQFF; cdr3_nt: TGTGCCAGTAGTGAACCCCCCATGTGGGAGGGCTTGGATGAGCAGTTCTTC
d_call: -; clone_size: few; v_call: TRBV5-5; cdr3_length: 16; j_call: TRBJ2-1; cdr3_aa: CASSLDLSSSYNEQFF; cdr3_nt: TGTGCCAGCAGCTTGGACCTATCAAGCTCCTACAATGAGCAGTTCTTC
d_call: -; clone_size: -; v_call: TRBV7-2; cdr3_length: 14; j_call: TRBJ2-2; cdr3_aa: CASSPPRRGGELFF; cdr3_nt: TGTGCCAGCAGCCCCCCTAGGCGCGGCGGGGAGCTGTTTTTT
d_call: TRBD2; clone_size: -; v_call: TRBV6-1; cdr3_length: 15; j_call: TRBJ2-1; cdr3_aa: CASSPISGAYNEQFF; cdr3_nt: TGTGCCAGCAGCCCCATTAGCGGGGCCTACAATGAGCAGTTCTTC
d_call: -; clone_size: -; v_call: TRBV12-3/TRBV12-4; cdr3_length: 13; j_call: TRBJ2-1; cdr3_aa: CASSSTSHNEQFF; cdr3_nt: TGTGCCAGCAGTTCTACTAGCCACAATGAGCAGTTCTTC
d_call: -; clone_size: few; v_call: TRBV5-1; cdr3_length: 14; j_call: TRBJ1-1; cdr3_aa: CASSMDSRNTEAFF; cdr3_nt: TGCGCCAGCAGCATGGACAGTAGGAACACTGAAGCTTTCTTT
d_call: -; clone_size: -; v_call: TRBV27; cdr3_length: 13; j_call: TRBJ1-1; cdr3_aa: CASSLFGSSEAFF; cdr3_nt: TGTGCCAGCAGTTTATTTGGCAGTTCTGAAGCTTTCTTT
d_call: -; clone_size: -; v_call: TRBV11-1; cdr3_length: 14; j_call: TRBJ2-7; cdr3_aa: CASSPAGSVYEQYF; cdr3_nt: TGTGCCAGCAGCCCCGCCGGATCAGTCTACGAGCAGTACTTC
d_call: TRBD1; clone_size: -; v_call: TRBV7-2; cdr3_length: 16; j_call: TRBJ2-3; cdr3_aa: CASSPRPDRGGYTQYF; cdr3_nt: TGTGCCAGCAGCCCCCGTCCGGACAGGGGTGGTTATACGCAGTATTTT
d_call: -; clone_size: few; v_call: TRBV20-1; cdr3_length: 16; j_call: TRBJ2-1; cdr3_aa: CSARFVSTGDYNEQFF; cdr3_nt: TGCAGTGCTAGATTCGTTTCGACAGGAGATTACAATGAGCAGTTCTTC
d_call: TRBD1; clone_size: -; v_call: TRBV6-1; cdr3_length: 13; j_call: TRBJ1-2; cdr3_aa: CASSPRDSHGYTF; cdr3_nt: TGTGCCAGCAGTCCCAGGGACAGTCATGGCTACACCTTC
d_call: -; clone_size: few; v_call: TRBV27; cdr3_length: 12; j_call: TRBJ2-7; cdr3_aa: CASSSGRWVQYF; cdr3_nt: TGTGCCAGCAGTTCAGGACGCTGGGTGCAGTACTTC
d_call: -; clone_size: once; v_call: TRBV7-2; cdr3_length: 14; j_call: TRBJ2-2; cdr3_aa: CASSPEGGTGELFF; cdr3_nt: TGTGCCAGCAGCCCCGAGGGGGGGACCGGGGAGCTGTTTTTT
d_call: -; clone_size: -; v_call: TRBV5-1; cdr3_length: 13; j_call: TRBJ2-7; cdr3_aa: CASSGSFSYEQYF; cdr3_nt: TGCGCCAGCAGCGGTAGCTTCTCCTACGAGCAGTACTTC
d_call: TRBD1; clone_size: -; v_call: TRBV5-1; cdr3_length: 13; j_call: TRBJ2-7; cdr3_aa: CASSLGQGPRQYF; cdr3_nt: TGCGCCAGCAGCCTAGGACAGGGGCCCAGACAGTACTTC
d_call: -; clone_size: many; v_call: TRBV4-2; cdr3_length: 14; j_call: TRBJ2-2; cdr3_aa: CASSGRASTGELFF; cdr3_nt: TGTGCCAGCAGTGGCAGGGCGAGCACCGGGGAGCTGTTTTTT
d_call: -; clone_size: few; v_call: TRBV20-1; cdr3_length: 15; j_call: TRBJ2-7; cdr3_aa: CSARDRRLSTYEQYF; cdr3_nt: TGCAGTGCTAGAGATAGGAGACTTTCGACCTACGAGCAGTACTTC
d_call: TRBD1; clone_size: few; v_call: TRBV5-1; cdr3_length: 13; j_call: TRBJ2-2; cdr3_aa: CASWTGVTGELFF; cdr3_nt: TGCGCCAGCTGGACAGGGGTCACCGGGGAGCTGTTTTTT
d_call: -; clone_size: -; v_call: TRBV7-3; cdr3_length: 13; j_call: TRBJ2-7; cdr3_aa: CASSWGVSYEQYF; cdr3_nt: TGTGCCAGCAGCTGGGGGGTCTCCTACGAGCAGTACTTC
d_call: -; clone_size: -; v_call: TRBV29-1; cdr3_length: 12; j_call: TRBJ2-1; cdr3_aa: CSVRRGGGEQFF; cdr3_nt: TGCAGCGTCCGGAGGGGGGGCGGTGAGCAGTTCTTC
d_call: TRBD1; clone_size: few; v_call: TRBV12-3/TRBV12-4; cdr3_length: 16; j_call: TRBJ2-7; cdr3_aa: CASSPLIWDRGHEQYF; cdr3_nt: TGTGCCAGCAGTCCTCTTATTTGGGACAGGGGCCACGAGCAGTACTTC
d_call: -; clone_size: few; v_call: TRBV29-1; cdr3_length: 11; j_call: TRBJ2-5; cdr3_aa: CSGGMGETQYF; cdr3_nt: TGCAGCGGGGGGATGGGTGAGACCCAGTACTTC
d_call: TRBD2; clone_size: few; v_call: TRBV6-5; cdr3_length: 15; j_call: TRBJ2-7; cdr3_aa: CASSRGAGVLYEQYF; cdr3_nt: TGTGCCAGCAGTCGTGGGGCGGGAGTGTTGTACGAGCAGTACTTC
d_call: -; clone_size: few; v_call: TRBV3-1; cdr3_length: 14; j_call: TRBJ1-2; cdr3_aa: CASSPTQLNYGYTF; cdr3_nt: TGTGCCAGCAGCCCAACACAGCTTAACTATGGCTACACCTTC
d_call: TRBD1; clone_size: many; v_call: TRBV20-1; cdr3_length: 17; j_call: TRBJ2-1; cdr3_aa: CSARDRGRSGSYNEQFF; cdr3_nt: TGCAGTGCCCGGGACAGGGGGCGTAGCGGCTCCTACAATGAGCAGTTCTTC
d_call: -; clone_size: few; v_call: TRBV27; cdr3_length: 14; j_call: TRBJ1-2; cdr3_aa: CASSFSSGDYGYTF; cdr3_nt: TGTGCCAGCAGTTTTTCGTCAGGCGACTATGGCTACACCTTC
d_call: -; clone_size: few; v_call: TRBV28; cdr3_length: 17; j_call: TRBJ2-7; cdr3_aa: CASSLVLFRGGSYEQYF; cdr3_nt: TGTGCCAGCAGTTTGGTACTATTCCGAGGGGGCTCCTACGAGCAGTACTTC
d_call: -; clone_size: few; v_call: TRBV9; cdr3_length: 14; j_call: TRBJ1-3; cdr3_aa: CASSGTGTGNTIYF; cdr3_nt: TGTGCCAGCAGCGGAACAGGGACTGGAAACACCATATATTTT
d_call: -; clone_size: few; v_call: TRBV6-2/TRBV6-3; cdr3_length: 15; j_call: TRBJ1-6; cdr3_aa: CASSWSTRNNSPLHF; cdr3_nt: TGTGCCAGCAGTTGGAGCACACGGAATAATTCACCCCTCCACTTT
d_call: TRBD2; clone_size: many; v_call: TRBV7-2; cdr3_length: 15; j_call: TRBJ2-7; cdr3_aa: CASSLGEGTVYEQYF; cdr3_nt: TGTGCCAGCAGCTTAGGGGAGGGTACGGTGTACGAGCAGTACTTC
d_call: -; clone_size: many; v_call: TRBV7-9; cdr3_length: 16; j_call: TRBJ1-6; cdr3_aa: CASSLALWEGNSPLHF; cdr3_nt: TGTGCCAGCAGCTTAGCGCTCTGGGAGGGTAATTCACCCCTCCACTTT
d_call: -; clone_size: few; v_call: TRBV4-2; cdr3_length: 16; j_call: TRBJ1-6; cdr3_aa: CASSQRGQGRDSPLHF; cdr3_nt: TGTGCCAGCAGCCAAAGGGGCCAGGGGAGGGATTCACCCCTCCACTTT
d_call: -; clone_size: few; v_call: TRBV14; cdr3_length: 12; j_call: TRBJ2-5; cdr3_aa: CASSQIQETQYF; cdr3_nt: TGTGCCAGCAGCCAAATCCAAGAGACCCAGTACTTC
d_call: -; clone_size: few; v_call: TRBV20-1; cdr3_length: 14; j_call: TRBJ2-1; cdr3_aa: CSASRLAVYNEQFF; cdr3_nt: TGCAGTGCTAGTCGATTAGCGGTCTACAATGAGCAGTTCTTC
d_call: -; clone_size: -; v_call: TRBV4-1; cdr3_length: 13; j_call: TRBJ2-2; cdr3_aa: CASSILGTGELFF; cdr3_nt: TGCGCCAGCAGTATCCTGGGGACCGGGGAGCTGTTTTTT
d_call: -; clone_size: -; v_call: TRBV20-1; cdr3_length: 12; j_call: TRBJ2-7; cdr3_aa: CSARDHNYEQYF; cdr3_nt: TGCAGTGCTAGAGATCATAACTACGAGCAGTACTTC
d_call: -; clone_size: -; v_call: TRBV12-3/TRBV12-4; cdr3_length: 11; j_call: TRBJ2-2; cdr3_aa: CASIGTGELFF; cdr3_nt: TGTGCCAGCATTGGAACCGGGGAGCTGTTTTTT
d_call: TRBD2; clone_size: few; v_call: TRBV5-1; cdr3_length: 15; j_call: TRBJ2-1; cdr3_aa: CASSLSVAGGSEQFF; cdr3_nt: TGCGCCAGCAGCTTGTCGGTAGCGGGAGGCAGTGAGCAGTTCTTC
d_call: -; clone_size: many; v_call: TRBV20-1; cdr3_length: 13; j_call: TRBJ2-7; cdr3_aa: CSANYGNSYEQYF; cdr3_nt: TGCAGTGCTAATTACGGGAACTCCTACGAGCAGTACTTC
d_call: -; clone_size: few; v_call: TRBV20-1; cdr3_length: 14; j_call: TRBJ2-5; cdr3_aa: CSARGRRGQETQYF; cdr3_nt: TGCAGTGCTAGAGGGAGGCGGGGCCAAGAGACCCAGTACTTC
d_call: -; clone_size: few; v_call: TRBV30; cdr3_length: 15; j_call: TRBJ1-1; cdr3_aa: CAWRRGLLSDPEAFF; cdr3_nt: TGTGCCTGGAGGCGGGGACTACTAAGCGACCCTGAAGCTTTCTTT